Sequencing of this TCR beta chain was carried out in a study of T cells in Graves' hyperthyroidism and ophthalmopathy. Hyperthyroidism, newly diagnosed and lasting under 2 months, affected patients aged 18 to 65. Researchers took RNA transcripts and amplified the TCR beta CDR3 regions from them. TCR CDR3 underwent first-round RT-PCR with the HTBI primer set. MiXCR, applied by TCRdb to the multiplex PCR reads, yields one record per CDR3 protein. The sample includes 150,000 or so distinct CDR3 sequences, around 20% of them seen just once. The CDR3 spans 18 residues. CDR1 LGHNT and CDR2 FRNRAP come from the germline V gene. The J segment lost 2 bases and the V segment lost 5 bases, leaving 12 bases of the junction unmatched. Study results and caveats: Separating ophthalmopathy from stable hyperthyroidism was achieved by a 13 V-J model. Model predictions of ophthalmopathy came a median about six months before onset.

Points on this clonotype: Antigen specificity is unknown.

This sequence originates from a woman aged 45-59 years with Graves' hyperthyroidism that later progressed to Graves' ophthalmopathy. The chain is built from TRBV12-5 and TRBJ2-7; 13 nucleotides match TRBD2. The sequencing input was blood. For the CDR3, the DNA is TGTGCTAGTGGTCGTCCGGGACTAGCGGGAACCCTCCCCTACGAGCAGTACTTC. It codes for CASGRPGLAGTLPYEQYF.